This is a list of T cell receptor beta chains from one sample in a study of T-cell memory formation after mild COVID-19. TCRdb itself ran the 5' RACE reads through MiXCR, one entry per CDR3 protein. The sample carries over 500,000 distinct CDR3 sequences, roughly 17% recorded once. Sequencing input: PBMCs or a T cell subset sorted from them (not recorded which). The receptors come from an adult woman who had mild COVID-19 (a few samples of this study predate the infection). Cell type and time point are not known. Both conserved end residues are part of each CDR3. A D gene is named only where the DNA matches it firmly. The size entry is marked missing in some rows and otherwise reads once, few, many or a size class.

d_call: TRBD1; v_call: TRBV6-5; j_call: TRBJ1-6; clone_size: NA; cdr3_aa: CASSYSTRGGLHF; cdr3_nt: TGTGCCAGCAGTTACTCGACCAGGGGGGGCCTCCACTTT
d_call: NA; v_call: TRBV7-9; j_call: TRBJ2-3; clone_size: few; cdr3_aa: CASSSLYSYPADTQYF; cdr3_nt: TGTGCCAGCAGCTCTCTATACTCCTACCCCGCAGATACGCAGTATTTT
d_call: NA; v_call: TRBV5-6; j_call: TRBJ1-5; clone_size: many; cdr3_aa: CASSLEGRQPQHF; cdr3_nt: TGTGCCAGCAGCTTGGAGGGGCGTCAGCCCCAGCATTTT
d_call: TRBD1; v_call: TRBV18; j_call: TRBJ1-3; clone_size: NA; cdr3_aa: CASSPNRGVFGNTIYF; cdr3_nt: TGTGCCAGCTCACCAAACAGGGGCGTCTTTGGAAACACCATATATTTT
d_call: NA; v_call: TRBV5-1; j_call: TRBJ1-2; clone_size: few; cdr3_aa: CASSSGTAFSNYGYTF; cdr3_nt: TGCGCCAGCAGCTCAGGGACCGCCTTCTCCAACTATGGCTACACCTTC
d_call: NA; v_call: TRBV7-6; j_call: TRBJ2-1; clone_size: few; cdr3_aa: CASSLGSGVDEQFF; cdr3_nt: TGTGCCAGCAGCTTAGGGTCAGGGGTCGATGAGCAGTTCTTC
d_call: TRBD2; v_call: TRBV5-1; j_call: TRBJ2-5; clone_size: few; cdr3_aa: CASSWRLASQETQYF; cdr3_nt: TGCGCCAGCAGCTGGAGACTAGCGTCCCAAGAGACCCAGTACTTC
d_call: NA; v_call: TRBV6-2/TRBV6-3; j_call: TRBJ2-5; clone_size: NA; cdr3_aa: CASSPDGWSLGEETQYF; cdr3_nt: TGTGCCAGCAGTCCAGATGGTTGGTCTTTAGGGGAAGAGACCCAGTACTTC
d_call: NA; v_call: TRBV19; j_call: TRBJ2-7; clone_size: few; cdr3_aa: CASSIRRDGYEQYF; cdr3_nt: TGTGCCAGTAGTATCCGCAGGGACGGCTACGAGCAGTACTTC
d_call: NA; v_call: TRBV6-5; j_call: TRBJ1-5; clone_size: NA; cdr3_aa: CASSLRVGNQPQHF; cdr3_nt: TGTGCCAGCAGTTTACGGGTCGGCAATCAGCCCCAGCATTTT
d_call: NA; v_call: TRBV12-3/TRBV12-4; j_call: TRBJ1-2; clone_size: NA; cdr3_aa: CASSLNIYGYTF; cdr3_nt: TGTGCCAGCAGTTTGAATATCTATGGCTACACCTTC
d_call: NA; v_call: TRBV7-2; j_call: TRBJ1-5; clone_size: NA; cdr3_aa: CASSYLARTQPQHF; cdr3_nt: TGTGCCAGCAGCTACTTAGCCCGGACTCAGCCCCAGCATTTT
d_call: NA; v_call: TRBV12-3/TRBV12-4; j_call: TRBJ1-2; clone_size: NA; cdr3_aa: CASSLLDSRGYTF; cdr3_nt: TGTGCCAGCAGCCTACTGGACAGTCGGGGCTACACCTTC
d_call: TRBD2; v_call: TRBV10-3; j_call: TRBJ2-1; clone_size: NA; cdr3_aa: CAISPTSGRRGEQFF; cdr3_nt: TGTGCCATCAGTCCGACTAGCGGGAGGAGGGGTGAGCAGTTCTTC
d_call: NA; v_call: TRBV14; j_call: TRBJ2-3; clone_size: few; cdr3_aa: CASSQPLYDGTDTQYF; cdr3_nt: TGTGCCAGCAGCCAACCCCTTTACGACGGCACAGATACGCAGTATTTT
d_call: NA; v_call: TRBV4-1; j_call: TRBJ1-5; clone_size: NA; cdr3_aa: CASSQVGQPQHF; cdr3_nt: TGCGCCAGCAGCCAAGTTGGTCAGCCCCAGCATTTT
d_call: NA; v_call: TRBV30; j_call: TRBJ2-7; clone_size: many; cdr3_aa: CAWSVQGYEQYF; cdr3_nt: TGTGCCTGGAGTGTACAGGGCTACGAGCAGTACTTC
d_call: NA; v_call: TRBV7-8; j_call: TRBJ2-3; clone_size: few; cdr3_aa: CASSLDGGGGTDTQYF; cdr3_nt: TGTGCCAGCAGCTTAGATGGGGGGGGCGGGACAGATACGCAGTATTTT
d_call: TRBD1; v_call: TRBV3-1; j_call: TRBJ2-6; clone_size: NA; cdr3_aa: CASSQFLRDRGTTPSSGANVLTF; cdr3_nt: TGTGCCAGCAGCCAATTCCTCCGGGACAGGGGAACCACTCCCAGCTCTGGGGCCAACGTCCTGACTTTC
d_call: TRBD1; v_call: TRBV2; j_call: TRBJ1-1; clone_size: NA; cdr3_aa: CASSYLRTGKNTEAFF; cdr3_nt: TGTGCCAGCAGTTACCTTCGGACAGGGAAGAACACTGAAGCTTTCTTT
d_call: TRBD1; v_call: TRBV10-3; j_call: TRBJ1-1; clone_size: NA; cdr3_aa: CAISDPSQGTGGVNTEAFF; cdr3_nt: TGTGCCATCAGTGACCCTTCGCAGGGGACAGGGGGTGTGAACACTGAAGCTTTCTTT
d_call: TRBD1; v_call: TRBV5-1; j_call: TRBJ1-1; clone_size: few; cdr3_aa: CASSSDRGTGAFF; cdr3_nt: TGCGCCAGCAGCTCAGACAGGGGCACGGGAGCTTTCTTT